This TCR beta chain was recovered during a study of neoadjuvant anti-PD-1 for oral cavity cancer. As for the study in general: Patients without progression got a fourth dose around day 43.

The time point here: after neoadjuvant nivolumab, at surgical resection. The CDR3 is made up of 14 amino acids. Trimming stripped 3 bases from V and 4 bases from J, with 12 bases between. Germline CDR1 reads LNHDA; CDR2 reads SQIVND (reference sequence). Using immunoSEQ multiplex PCR, the repertoire was profiled, and TCRdb retains in-frame clones only, with some absent. Of under 8,500 clones listed, 60% to 75% were seen once; the top ten hold under 3%. This clonotype was obtained from a person between 40 and 85 years old with oral cavity squamous cell carcinoma. Sequenced here: PBMCs, sampled after nivolumab (anti-PD-1) treatment. The chain carries TRBV19 and TRBJ1-1, with a weak D call TRBD1 (5 bases). DNA of the CDR3: TGTGCCAGTAGTATGGCAGGGCTGGCCACTGAAGCTTTCTTT. Encoded protein: CASSMAGLATEAFF.